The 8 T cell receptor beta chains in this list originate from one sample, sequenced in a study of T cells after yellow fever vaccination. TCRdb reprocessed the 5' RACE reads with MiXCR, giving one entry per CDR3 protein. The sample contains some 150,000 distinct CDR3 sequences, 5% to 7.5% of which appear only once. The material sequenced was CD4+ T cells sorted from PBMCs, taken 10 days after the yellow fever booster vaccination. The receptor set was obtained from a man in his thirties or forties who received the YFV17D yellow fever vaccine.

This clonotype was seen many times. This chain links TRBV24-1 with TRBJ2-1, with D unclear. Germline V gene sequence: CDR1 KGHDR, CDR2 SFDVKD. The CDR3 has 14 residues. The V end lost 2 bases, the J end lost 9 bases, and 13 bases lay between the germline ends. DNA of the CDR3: TGTGCCACCAGTGATTCTGGTCGATCCTTTGAGCAGTTCTTC. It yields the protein CATSDSGRSFEQFF.

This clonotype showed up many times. The CDR3 spells CASSLLAGYTGELFF. The CDR3 DNA reads TGCGCCAGCAGCTTGCTAGCGGGATACACCGGGGAGCTGTTTTTT. The chain is built from TRBV5-1 and TRBJ2-2, with 9 bases that match TRBD2. The length of the CDR3 is 15 residues. Germline V CDR1 and CDR2: SGHRS, YFSETQ. V lost 1 base, J lost 3 bases, and 1 base stayed unmatched.

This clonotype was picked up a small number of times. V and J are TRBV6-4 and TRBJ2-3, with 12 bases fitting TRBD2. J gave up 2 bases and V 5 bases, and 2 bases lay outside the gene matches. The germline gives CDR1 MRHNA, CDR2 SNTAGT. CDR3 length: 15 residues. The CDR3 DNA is TGTGCCAGCAGTAGGACTAGCGGGATCACAGATACGCAGTATTTT. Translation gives CASSRTSGITDTQYF.

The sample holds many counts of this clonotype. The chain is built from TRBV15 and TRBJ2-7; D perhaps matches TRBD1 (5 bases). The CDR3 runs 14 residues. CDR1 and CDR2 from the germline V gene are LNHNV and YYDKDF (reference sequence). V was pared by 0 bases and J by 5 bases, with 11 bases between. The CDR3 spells CATSREAGWNEQYF. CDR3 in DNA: TGTGCCACCAGCAGAGAGGCAGGGTGGAACGAGCAGTACTTC.

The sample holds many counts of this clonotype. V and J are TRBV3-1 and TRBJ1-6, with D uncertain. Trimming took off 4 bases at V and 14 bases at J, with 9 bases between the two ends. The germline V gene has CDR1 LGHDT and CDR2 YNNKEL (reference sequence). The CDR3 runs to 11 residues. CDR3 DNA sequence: TGTGCCAGCAGCCGCACTTCGGCCCTCCACTTT. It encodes CASSRTSALHF. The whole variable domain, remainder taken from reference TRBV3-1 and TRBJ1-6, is DTAVSQTPKYLVTQMGNDKSIKCEQNLGHDTMYWYKQDSKKFLKIMFSYNNKELIINETVPNRFSPKSPDKAHLNLHINSLELGDSAVYFCASSRTSALHFGNGTRLTVT.

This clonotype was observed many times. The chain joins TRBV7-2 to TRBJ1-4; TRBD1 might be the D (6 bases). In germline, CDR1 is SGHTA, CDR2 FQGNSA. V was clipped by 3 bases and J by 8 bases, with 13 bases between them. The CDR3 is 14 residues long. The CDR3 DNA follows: TGTGCCAGCAGCTTGAGCAGGGGATCCGAAAAACTGTTTTTT. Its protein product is CASSLSRGSEKLFF.

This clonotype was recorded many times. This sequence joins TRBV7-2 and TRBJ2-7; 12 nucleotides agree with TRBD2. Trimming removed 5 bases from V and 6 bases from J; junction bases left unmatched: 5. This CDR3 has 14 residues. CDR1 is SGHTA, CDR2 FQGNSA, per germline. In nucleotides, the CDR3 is TGTGCCAGCAGCAACGGACTAGCGGGGAGCGAGCAGTACTTC. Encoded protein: CASSNGLAGSEQYF.

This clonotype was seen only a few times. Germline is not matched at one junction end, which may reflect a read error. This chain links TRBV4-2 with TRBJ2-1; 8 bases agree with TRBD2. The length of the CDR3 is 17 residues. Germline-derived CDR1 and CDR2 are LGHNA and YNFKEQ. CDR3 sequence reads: CASTQLGLARSYNEQFF. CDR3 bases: TGTGCCAGCACCCAATTAGGACTAGCTAGGTCCTACAATGAGCAGTTCTTC.